This T cell receptor beta chain came from a study of beta chain features in type 1 diabetes. Points from the study as a whole: Whether HLA type influences TCRB rearrangement remained unresolved here. Highly expressing activated T cells could be over-counted with a cDNA template.

CD45RO/CCR7/CD25/CD127/CD95/CD27 staining was used to isolate CD4+ naive, central memory, regulatory and stem cell-like memory cells by sorting. This clone was detected a few times. What it binds is not known. Sequenced material consisted of expressed TCRB transcripts (all of the isolated RNA was reverse transcribed). Assay used: immunoSEQ multiplex PCR; TCRdb lists only in-frame clones, some missing. The sample records under 300,000 clones, about 30% being singletons. CDR1 KGHSH and CDR2 LQKENI come from the germline V gene. The CDR3 spans 12 residues. Trimming shortened V by 3 bases and J by 8 bases, and 8 bases separated the two germline ends.

The sample consisted of central memory CD4+ T cells from blood. The receptor's source is a young man in good health. The V gene is TRBV18, the J gene TRBJ2-1; no firm D call. The CDR3 region is CASSPMGDEQFF. CDR3 DNA: TGTGCCAGCTCACCGATGGGTGATGAGCAGTTCTTC.